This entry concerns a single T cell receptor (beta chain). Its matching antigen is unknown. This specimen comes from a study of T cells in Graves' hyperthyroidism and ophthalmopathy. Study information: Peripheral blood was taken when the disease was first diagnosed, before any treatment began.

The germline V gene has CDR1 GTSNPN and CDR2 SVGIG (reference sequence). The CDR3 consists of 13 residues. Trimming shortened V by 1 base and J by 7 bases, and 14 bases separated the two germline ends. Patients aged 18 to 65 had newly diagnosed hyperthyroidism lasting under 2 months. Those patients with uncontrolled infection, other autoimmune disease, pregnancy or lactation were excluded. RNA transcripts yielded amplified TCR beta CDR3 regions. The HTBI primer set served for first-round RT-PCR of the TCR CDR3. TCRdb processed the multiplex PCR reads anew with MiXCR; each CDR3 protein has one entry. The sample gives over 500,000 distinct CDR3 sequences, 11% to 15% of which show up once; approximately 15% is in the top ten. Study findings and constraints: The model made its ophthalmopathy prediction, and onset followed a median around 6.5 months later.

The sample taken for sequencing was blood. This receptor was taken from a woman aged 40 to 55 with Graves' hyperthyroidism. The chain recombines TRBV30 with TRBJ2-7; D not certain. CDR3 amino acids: CAWSAGPFLEQYF. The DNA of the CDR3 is TGTGCCTGGAGTGCAGGACCCTTTTTAGAGCAGTACTTC.